This entry is about one T cell receptor (beta chain). This sample is drawn from a study of blood T cell repertoires in COVID-19. The V end was cut by 4 bases, the J end by 8 bases, with 9 bases between. Looked up from germline, CDR1 is SGHKS and CDR2 is YYEKEE (reference sequence). The CDR3 runs to 12 residues. Repertoires were generated with immunoSEQ multiplex PCR, while TCRdb's copy carries only in-frame clones and drops some. The table shows about 200,000 clones, with around 82% occurring only once. The receptor was isolated from a woman aged 65 to 85 with acute or convalescent COVID-19. The gene calls are TRBV5-5 and TRBJ1-4, with no clear D. Material: peripheral blood. DNA for the CDR3: TGTGCCAGCAGCCCGGGATCGGAAAAACTGTTTTTT. This codes for CASSPGSEKLFF.